The next 13 T cell receptor beta chains were all read from a single sample in a study of Ad26.COV2.S vaccination and SARS-CoV-2 variants. Sequencing used immunoSEQ multiplex PCR; TCRdb keeps in-frame clones, though not all of them. The sample contains around 300,000 clones, around 89% of which appear only once. Regarding treatment: about 20 received Ad26.COV2.S at low or high dose, single or two shots; a few received placebo; per-sample allocation not given. Specimen acquisition occurred on day 63 following the initial vaccine or placebo injection. The sequenced sample was peripheral blood, obtained in a trial of Ad26.COV2.S vaccine versus placebo. The receptors shown here come from a person aged 18 to 65 who received the Ad26.COV2.S COVID-19 vaccine or a placebo.

This rearrangement joins TRBV10-3 to TRBJ1-4; D is ambiguous. The germline V gene encodes CDR1 ENHRY and CDR2 SYGVKD. V lost 10 bases, J lost 0 bases, and 12 bases lay in between. This CDR3 contains 14 residues. The CDR3 region has the DNA TGTGCCACCGGAGGAGGGTCAACTAATGAAAAACTGTTTTTT. Translated, it gives CATGGGSTNEKLFF.

This chain connects TRBV4-1 to TRBJ2-2; 7 bases match TRBD2. The CDR3 covers 16 residues. V lost 3 bases, J lost 2 bases, and 6 bases stayed unmatched. Per germline, CDR1 MGHRA and CDR2 YSYEKL. As DNA, the CDR3 is TGCGCCAGCAGCCAGAGGGGAGGGCTTAACACCGGGGAGCTGTTTTTT. As protein: CASSQRGGLNTGELFF.

The chain uses TRBV28 and TRBJ2-7; D tentatively reads TRBD1 or TRBD2 (6 bases each). Trimming took off 3 bases at V and 2 bases at J, with 11 bases between the two ends. The CDR3 has 14 amino acids. Looked up from germline, CDR1 is MDHEN and CDR2 is SYDVKM. The CDR3 DNA reads as TGTGCCAGCAGTTTGGGGGGCAGGGCCTACGAGCAGTACTTC. Translated: CASSLGGRAYEQYF.

V is TRBV5-1 and J is TRBJ1-4; possibly TRBD1 for D (5 bases). V was trimmed by 0 bases and J by 4 bases, leaving 10 bases between them. The CDR3 is made up of 15 amino acids. In germline, CDR1 is SGHRS, CDR2 YFSETQ. The CDR3 loop reads CASSLAPGDNEKLFF. The DNA for the CDR3 is TGCGCCAGCAGCTTGGCTCCGGGGGATAATGAAAAACTGTTTTTT. Full variable domain (rest looked up from reference TRBV5-1 and TRBJ1-4): KAGVTQTPRYLIKTRGQQVTLSCSPISGHRSVSWYQQTPGQGLQFLFEYFSETQRNKGNFPGRFSGRQFSNSRSEMNVSTLELGDSALYLCASSLAPGDNEKLFFGSGTQLSVL.

The rearrangement uses TRBV15 and TRBJ2-1, with 11 bases identical to TRBD2. Germline trimming cut 5 bases from V and 4 bases from J; bases unmatched to any gene: 4. Germline assignment: CDR1 LNHNV and CDR2 YYDKDF (reference sequence). This CDR3 has 15 residues. In nucleotides, the CDR3 is TGTGCCACCAGCCCATCTAGCGGGAGGTACAATGAGCAGTTCTTC. It encodes CATSPSSGRYNEQFF.

The chain recombines TRBV28 with TRBJ1-2; D is perhaps TRBD1 (6 bases). The germline V gene encodes CDR1 MDHEN and CDR2 SYDVKM. CDR3 size: 14 residues. Trimming shortened V by 6 bases and J by 5 bases, and 16 bases separated the two germline ends. In nucleotides, the CDR3 is TGTGCCAGCAGCCTGGGGGCGGGATTGTATGGCTACACCTTC. Protein sequence: CASSLGAGLYGYTF.

This rearrangement joins TRBV18 to TRBJ2-1, with D perhaps TRBD2 (5 bases). Germline CDR1 KGHSH, CDR2 LQKENI. The CDR3 is 14 amino acids. Trimming removed 6 bases from V and 9 bases from J, with 18 bases in between. DNA of the CDR3: TGTGCCAGCTCCCAAATCCTCGGGGATGGTGAGCAGTTCTTC. It is translated as CASSQILGDGEQFF.

The chain employs TRBV7-3 and TRBJ2-5; 8 nucleotides align to TRBD1. This CDR3 has 15 residues. The J segment lost 4 bases and the V segment lost 5 bases, leaving 9 bases of the junction unmatched. Germline V CDR1 and CDR2: SGHTA, FQGTGA. The CDR3 reads CASSLRDRGGETQYF. CDR3 DNA: TGTGCCAGCAGCCTACGAGACAGGGGAGGAGAGACCCAGTACTTC. The full variable domain, completed using reference TRBV7-3 and TRBJ2-5, is GAGVSQTPSNKVTEKGKYVELRCDPISGHTALYWYRQSLGQGPEFLIYFQGTGAADDSGLPNDRFFAVRPEGSVSTLKIQRTERGDSAVYLCASSLRDRGGETQYFGPGTRLLVL.

This sequence joins TRBV10-1 and TRBJ2-1; D possibly corresponds to TRBD2 (6 bases). Trimming cost V 6 bases and J 0 bases, with 9 bases left between them. From germline, CDR1 is WNHNN and CDR2 SYGVQD (reference sequence). The CDR3 runs to 14 residues. The CDR3 protein is CASSTGVSYNEQFF. For the CDR3, the DNA is TGCGCCAGCAGCACGGGAGTCTCCTACAATGAGCAGTTCTTC.

About this clone: The sample carries other DNA sequences with the same CDR3. The rearrangement uses TRBV3-1 (or the pseudogene TRBV3-2) and TRBJ1-5; D call uncertain. The V end was cut by 0 bases, the J end by 4 bases, with 4 bases between. Looked up from germline, CDR1 is LGHDT and CDR2 is YNNKEL (reference sequence). The CDR3 covers 13 residues. This CDR3 reads CASSQDLNQPQHF. The DNA of the CDR3 is TGTGCCAGCAGCCAAGATCTGAATCAGCCCCAGCATTTT.

This chain joins TRBV19 and TRBJ2-3; 7 bases agree with TRBD1. The germline V gene has CDR1 LNHDA and CDR2 SQIVND (reference sequence). CDR3 size: 14 residues. V was clipped by 4 bases and J by 2 bases; unmatched bases: 3. CDR3 DNA: TGTGCCAGTAGTAAGGGACAGACCACAGATACGCAGTATTTT. Protein sequence: CASSKGQTTDTQYF.

This rearrangement joins TRBV29-1 to TRBJ2-5; D is uncertain. This CDR3 is built from 12 residues. CDR1 is SQVTM and CDR2 is ANQGSEA in the germline V gene. V dropped 7 bases and J dropped 2 bases, with 11 bases sitting between them. CDR3 amino acids: CSARERQETQYF. In DNA form, the CDR3 reads TGCAGCGCTAGGGAAAGACAAGAGACCCAGTACTTC. The whole variable domain, filled in from reference TRBV29-1 and TRBJ2-5, reads SAVISQKPSRDICQRGTSLTIQCQVDSQVTMMFWYRQQPGQSLTLIATANQGSEATYESGFVIDKFPISRPNLTFSTLTVSNMSPEDSSIYLCSARERQETQYFGPGTRLLVL.

The chain joins TRBV19 to TRBJ2-7, with a possible D match to TRBD2 (7 bases). This CDR3 region has 15 residues. Trimming took 1 base from V and 3 from J, leaving 13 bases between them. CDR1 and CDR2 from the germline V gene are LNHDA and SQIVND (reference sequence). The CDR3 region is CASSIAGGRDYEQYF. Here the CDR3 DNA reads TGTGCCAGTAGTATAGCGGGGGGCCGGGACTACGAGCAGTACTTC. Using reference TRBV19 and TRBJ2-7 for the parts outside the CDR3, the full variable domain is DGGITQSPKYLFRKEGQNVTLSCEQNLNHDAMYWYRQDPGQGLRLIYYSQIVNDFQKGDIAEGYSVSREKKESFPLTVTSAQKNPTAFYLCASSIAGGRDYEQYFGPGTRLTVT.